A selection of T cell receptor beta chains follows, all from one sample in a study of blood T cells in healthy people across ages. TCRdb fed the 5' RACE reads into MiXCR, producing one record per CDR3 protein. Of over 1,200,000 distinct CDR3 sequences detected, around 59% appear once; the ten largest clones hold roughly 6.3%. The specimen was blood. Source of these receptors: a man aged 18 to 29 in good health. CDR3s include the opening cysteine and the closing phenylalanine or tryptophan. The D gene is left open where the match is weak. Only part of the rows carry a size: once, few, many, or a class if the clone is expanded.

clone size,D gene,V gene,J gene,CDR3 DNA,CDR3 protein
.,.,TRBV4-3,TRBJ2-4,TGCGCCAGCAGCCAGGGAGACCTGGCCAAAAACATTCAGTACTTC,CASSQGDLAKNIQYF
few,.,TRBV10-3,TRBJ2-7,TGTGCCACGGGGGACCCCTCGGGATACGAGCAGTACTTC,CATGDPSGYEQYF
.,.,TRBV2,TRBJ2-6,TGTGCCAGCGCAGGGGGGTCTGGGGCCAACGTCCTGACTTTC,CASAGGSGANVLTF
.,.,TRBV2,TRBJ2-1,TGTGCCAGCTATTGGGGTGGCTATGAGCAGTTCTTC,CASYWGGYEQFF
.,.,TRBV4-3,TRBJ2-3,TGCGCCAGCAGCTCCAGGCCTCCGCCGGGTAGCACAGATACGCAGTATTTT,CASSSRPPPGSTDTQYF
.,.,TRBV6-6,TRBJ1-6,TGTGCCAGCAGTTACTCGGCAGATAATTCACCCCTCCACTTT,CASSYSADNSPLHF
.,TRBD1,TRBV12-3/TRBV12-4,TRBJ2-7,TGTGCCAGCAGCCTAAGGGACAGGGAAGCGGGCGAGCAGTACTTC,CASSLRDREAGEQYF
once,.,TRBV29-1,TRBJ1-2,TGCAGCGCCAAAAGTGGGGGGAATAGCTATGGCTACACCTTC,CSAKSGGNSYGYTF
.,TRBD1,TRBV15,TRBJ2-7,TGTGCCACCAGCGGGGCCTTGGACAGGGGTAACTACGAGCAGTACTTC,CATSGALDRGNYEQYF
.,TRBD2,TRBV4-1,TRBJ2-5,TGCGCCAGCAGCACTCGGACTAGCTTGGAGACCCAGTACTTC,CASSTRTSLETQYF
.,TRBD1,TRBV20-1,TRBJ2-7,TGCAGTGCTCCTTACAGGGGAAGTGGTTACGAGCAGTACTTC,CSAPYRGSGYEQYF
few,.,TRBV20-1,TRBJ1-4,TGCAGTGCTAGAGACCCGACAGCAACTAATGAAAAACTGTTTTTT,CSARDPTATNEKLFF
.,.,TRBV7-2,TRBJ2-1,TGTGCCAGCAGCTTATGGGACAACTTTTTTGGTGAGCAGTTCTTC,CASSLWDNFFGEQFF
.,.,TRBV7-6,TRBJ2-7,TGTGCCAGCAGCTTAGGGAGTCTCAGGGGTAGCGACGAGCAGTACTTC,CASSLGSLRGSDEQYF
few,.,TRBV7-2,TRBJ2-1,TGTGCCAGCAGCTTACCCTCTTCCCTCTTAGCGGTGAGCTCCTACAATGAGCAGTTCTTC,CASSLPSSLLAVSSYNEQFF
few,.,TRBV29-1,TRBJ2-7,TGCAGCGTTCTAGAGGGTTCGTCCTACGAGCAGTACTTC,CSVLEGSSYEQYF
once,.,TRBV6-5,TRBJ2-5,TGTGCCAGCAGTTACTCTGTCAGAGAGACCCAGTACTTC,CASSYSVRETQYF
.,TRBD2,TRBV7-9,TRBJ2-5,TGTGCCAGCAGCAGTAGGACTAGCCCCCAGGAGACCCAGTACTTC,CASSSRTSPQETQYF
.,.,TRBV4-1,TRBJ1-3,TGCGCCAGCAGCCAAGAGCCCCTCTCTGGAAACACCATATATTTT,CASSQEPLSGNTIYF
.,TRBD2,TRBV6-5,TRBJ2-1,TGTGCCAGCAGTTACCGGGGACTAGCGGGAGACAGGACCTACAATGAGCAGTTCTTC,CASSYRGLAGDRTYNEQFF
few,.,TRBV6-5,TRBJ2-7,TGTGCCAGCAGTTACTCGAAGTTGGCAGTACCCTACGAGCAGTACTTC,CASSYSKLAVPYEQYF
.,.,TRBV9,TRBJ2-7,TGTGCCAGCAGTCCTGGACTATTGCGGTACGAGCAGTACTTC,CASSPGLLRYEQYF
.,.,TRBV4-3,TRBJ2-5,TGCGCCAGCAGCCAAGGCGTCGGTAGTAAAGAGACCCAGTACTTC,CASSQGVGSKETQYF